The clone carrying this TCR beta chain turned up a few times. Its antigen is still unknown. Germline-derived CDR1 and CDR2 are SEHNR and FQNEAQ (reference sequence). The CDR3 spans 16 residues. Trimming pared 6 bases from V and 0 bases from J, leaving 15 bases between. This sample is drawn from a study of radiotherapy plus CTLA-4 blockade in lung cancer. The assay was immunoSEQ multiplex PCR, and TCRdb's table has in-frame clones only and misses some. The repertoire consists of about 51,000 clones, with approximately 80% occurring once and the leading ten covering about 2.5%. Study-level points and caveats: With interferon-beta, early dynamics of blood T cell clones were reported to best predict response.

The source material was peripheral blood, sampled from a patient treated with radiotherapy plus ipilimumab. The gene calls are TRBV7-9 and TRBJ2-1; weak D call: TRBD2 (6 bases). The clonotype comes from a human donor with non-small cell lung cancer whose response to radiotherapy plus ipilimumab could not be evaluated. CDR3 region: CASRSLLASSYNEQFF. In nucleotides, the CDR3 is TGTGCCAGCAGGTCACTCCTAGCGAGCTCCTACAATGAGCAGTTCTTC.